Shown below are 2 T cell receptor beta chains from a single sample sequenced in a study of T-cell memory formation after mild COVID-19. TCRdb itself ran the 5' RACE reads through MiXCR, one entry per CDR3 protein. Altogether 190,000 or so distinct CDR3 sequences are present, roughly a tenth being singletons, with the ten largest covering 2.5% to 3.5%. Sample: PBMCs or a T cell subset sorted from them (not recorded which). These receptors all stem from a young man who had mild COVID-19 (a few samples of this study predate the infection). Cell type and time point are not known.

The J gene is TRBJ1-5, the V gene TRBV6-1; D call uncertain. The CDR3 consists of 13 residues. With 4 bases removed from V and 5 bases from J, the gap between germline ends came to 9 bases. Germline assignment: CDR1 MNHNS and CDR2 SASEGT. CDR3 sequence reads: CASSANFDQPQHF. CDR3 DNA sequence: TGTGCCAGCAGTGCAAACTTCGATCAGCCCCAGCATTTT.

This chain connects TRBV20-1 to TRBJ1-2; D is unresolved. Germline CDR1 DFQATT, CDR2 SNEGSKA (reference sequence). This CDR3 is 15 amino acids long. Trimming pared 1 base from V and 4 bases from J, leaving 16 bases between. The DNA of the CDR3 is TGCAGTGCTAGAGCGGGCACGGGCATTTCCTATGGCTACACCTTC. Residues: CSARAGTGISYGYTF.